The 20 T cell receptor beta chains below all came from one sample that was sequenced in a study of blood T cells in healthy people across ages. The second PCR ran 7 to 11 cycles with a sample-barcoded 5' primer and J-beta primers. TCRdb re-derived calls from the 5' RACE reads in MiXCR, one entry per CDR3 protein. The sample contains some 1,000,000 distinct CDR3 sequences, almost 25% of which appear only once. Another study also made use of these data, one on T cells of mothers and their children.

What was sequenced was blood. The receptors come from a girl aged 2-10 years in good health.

CDR3 amino acids: CASSSLPGGEETQYF. CDR3 coding DNA: TGTGCCAGCAGCTCACTTCCAGGAGGGGAAGAGACCCAGTACTTC. V usage is TRBV9 and J usage is TRBJ2-5; TRBD2 is a possible D gene (6 bases). The germline gives CDR1 SGDLS, CDR2 YYNGEE. V was pared by 4 bases and J by 3 bases, with 16 bases between. This CDR3 contains 15 residues. The full variable domain, rest sourced from reference TRBV9 and TRBJ2-5, is DSGVTQTPKHLITATGQRVTLRCSPRSGDLSVYWYQQSLDQGLQFLIQYYNGEERAKGNILERFSAQQFPDLHSELNLSSLELGDSALYFCASSSLPGGEETQYFGPGTRLLVL.

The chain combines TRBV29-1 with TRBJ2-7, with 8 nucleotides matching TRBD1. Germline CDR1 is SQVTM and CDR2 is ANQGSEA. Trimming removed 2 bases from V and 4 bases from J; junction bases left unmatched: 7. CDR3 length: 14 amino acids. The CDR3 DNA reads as TGCAGCGTTGAATCGACAGGGGAGTCTTACGAGCAGTACTTC. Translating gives CSVESTGESYEQYF.

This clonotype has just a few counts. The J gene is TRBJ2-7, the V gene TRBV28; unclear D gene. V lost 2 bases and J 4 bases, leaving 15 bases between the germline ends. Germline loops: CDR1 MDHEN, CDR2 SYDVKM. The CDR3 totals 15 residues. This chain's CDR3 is CASSLPAPNLYEQYF. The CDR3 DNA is TGTGCCAGCAGTTTACCAGCACCTAACTTATACGAGCAGTACTTC.

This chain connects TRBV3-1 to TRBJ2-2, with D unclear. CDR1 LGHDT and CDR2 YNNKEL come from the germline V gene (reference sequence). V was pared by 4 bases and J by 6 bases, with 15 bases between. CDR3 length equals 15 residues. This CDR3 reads CASSLAYYAAGELFF. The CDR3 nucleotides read TGTGCCAGCAGCCTCGCGTACTATGCTGCCGGGGAGCTGTTTTTT.

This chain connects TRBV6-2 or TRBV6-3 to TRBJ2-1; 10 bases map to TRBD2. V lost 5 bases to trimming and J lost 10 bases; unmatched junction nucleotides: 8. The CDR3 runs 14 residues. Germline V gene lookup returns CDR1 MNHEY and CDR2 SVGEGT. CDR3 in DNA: TGTGCCAGCAGTAGGCTAGCGGGAGTTGGCGAGCAGTTCTTC. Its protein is CASSRLAGVGEQFF.

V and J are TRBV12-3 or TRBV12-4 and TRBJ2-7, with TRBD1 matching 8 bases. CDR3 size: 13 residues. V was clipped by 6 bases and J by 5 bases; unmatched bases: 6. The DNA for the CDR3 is TGTGCCAGCAGGCGGACAGGGAACGACGAGCAGTACTTC. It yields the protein CASRRTGNDEQYF.

The CDR3 here is CASSTGTGFQETQYF. The DNA for the CDR3 is TGTGCCAGTAGCACGGGGACAGGGTTTCAAGAGACCCAGTACTTC. The chain carries TRBV19 and TRBJ2-5; 9 bases are a match to TRBD1. V was clipped by 6 bases and J by 2 bases; unmatched bases: 7. The CDR3 spans 15 residues. CDR1 is LNHDA and CDR2 is SQIVND in the germline V gene (reference sequence). The entire variable domain, with the rest obtained from reference TRBV19 and TRBJ2-5, is as follows: DGGITQSPKYLFRKEGQNVTLSCEQNLNHDAMYWYRQDPGQGLRLIYYSQIVNDFQKGDIAEGYSVSREKKESFPLTVTSAQKNPTAFYLCASSTGTGFQETQYFGPGTRLLVL.

Written as DNA, the CDR3 is TGTGCCAGCAGCTTATTATCTTCTAAGAGCTCCTACAATGAGCAGTTCTTC. This codes for CASSLLSSKSSYNEQFF. V is TRBV7-9 and J is TRBJ2-1; D ambiguous. The CDR3 sequence is 17 residues long. Germline V CDR1 and CDR2: SEHNR, FQNEAQ (reference sequence). V shed 2 bases and J shed 0 bases, with 14 bases lying between them.

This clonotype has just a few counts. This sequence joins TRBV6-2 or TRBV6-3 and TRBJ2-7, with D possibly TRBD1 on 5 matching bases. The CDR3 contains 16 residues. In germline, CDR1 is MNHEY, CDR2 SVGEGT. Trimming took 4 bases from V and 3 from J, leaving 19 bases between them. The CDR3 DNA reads TGTGCCAGCAGTTTGACGCTACTGACAGCAGGCTACGAGCAGTACTTC. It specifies CASSLTLLTAGYEQYF.

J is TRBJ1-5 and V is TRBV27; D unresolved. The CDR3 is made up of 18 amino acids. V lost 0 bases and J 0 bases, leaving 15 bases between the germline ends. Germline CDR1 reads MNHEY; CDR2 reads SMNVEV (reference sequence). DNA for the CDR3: TGTGCCAGCAGTTTATCGAGTTCAGTTCGGGGTAGCAATCAGCCCCAGCATTTT. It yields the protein CASSLSSSVRGSNQPQHF.

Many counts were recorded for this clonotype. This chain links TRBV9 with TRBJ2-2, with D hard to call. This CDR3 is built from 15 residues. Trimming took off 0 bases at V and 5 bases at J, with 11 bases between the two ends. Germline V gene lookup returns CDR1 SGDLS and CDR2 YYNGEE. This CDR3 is CASSVGTTLTGELFF. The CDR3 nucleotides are TGTGCCAGCAGCGTAGGGACGACCCTTACCGGGGAGCTGTTTTTT.

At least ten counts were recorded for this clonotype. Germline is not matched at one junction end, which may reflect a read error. Here the CDR3 DNA reads TGCGCCAGCGGCCCCCAAGAGACCCAGTACTTC. This sequence encodes CASGPQETQYF. V is TRBV2 and J is TRBJ2-5, with D possibly TRBD2 on 5 matching bases. Germline CDR1 SNHLY, CDR2 FYNNEI. This CDR3 is built from 11 residues.

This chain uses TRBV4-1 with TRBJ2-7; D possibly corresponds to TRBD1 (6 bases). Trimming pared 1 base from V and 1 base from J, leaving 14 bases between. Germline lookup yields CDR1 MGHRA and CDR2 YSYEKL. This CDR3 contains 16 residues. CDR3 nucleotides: TGCGCCAGCAGCCAAGTAGAACGGACAGCTTCCTACGAGCAGTACTTC. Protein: CASSQVERTASYEQYF.

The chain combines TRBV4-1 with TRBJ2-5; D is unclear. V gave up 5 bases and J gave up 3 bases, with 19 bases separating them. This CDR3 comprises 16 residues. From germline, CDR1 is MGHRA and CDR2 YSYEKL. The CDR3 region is CASSGLAGPREETQYF. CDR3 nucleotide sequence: TGCGCCAGCAGCGGATTGGCTGGGCCGAGAGAAGAGACCCAGTACTTC.

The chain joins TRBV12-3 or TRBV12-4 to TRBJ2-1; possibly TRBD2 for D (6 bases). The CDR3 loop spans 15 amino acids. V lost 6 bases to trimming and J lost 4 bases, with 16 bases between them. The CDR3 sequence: CASRRRENPYNEQFF. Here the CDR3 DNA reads TGTGCCAGCAGACGACGGGAGAATCCTTACAATGAGCAGTTCTTC.

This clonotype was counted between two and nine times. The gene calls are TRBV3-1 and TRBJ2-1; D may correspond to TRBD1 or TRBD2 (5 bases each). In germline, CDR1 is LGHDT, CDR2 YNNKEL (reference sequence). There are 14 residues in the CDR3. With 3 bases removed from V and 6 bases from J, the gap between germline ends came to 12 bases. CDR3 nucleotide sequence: TGTGCCAGCAGCCATGGGACGGGCTTCAATGAGCAGTTCTTC. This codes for CASSHGTGFNEQFF.

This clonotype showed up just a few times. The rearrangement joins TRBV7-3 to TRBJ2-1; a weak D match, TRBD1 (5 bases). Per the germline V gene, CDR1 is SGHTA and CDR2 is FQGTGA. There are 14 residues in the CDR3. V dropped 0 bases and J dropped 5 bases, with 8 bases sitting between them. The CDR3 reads CASSLTPGNNEQFF. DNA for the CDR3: TGTGCCAGCAGCTTAACCCCAGGGAACAATGAGCAGTTCTTC.

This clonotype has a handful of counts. The CDR3 loop reads CSVEAWEGGSTNEKLFF. CDR3 coding DNA: TGCAGCGTTGAAGCTTGGGAGGGGGGGTCGACTAATGAAAAACTGTTTTTT. The gene calls are TRBV29-1 and TRBJ1-4, with D perhaps matching TRBD1 (6 bases). Deletions cut 1 base from V and 2 bases from J, with 17 bases between. Germline assignment: CDR1 SQVTM and CDR2 ANQGSEA. The CDR3 runs to 17 residues.

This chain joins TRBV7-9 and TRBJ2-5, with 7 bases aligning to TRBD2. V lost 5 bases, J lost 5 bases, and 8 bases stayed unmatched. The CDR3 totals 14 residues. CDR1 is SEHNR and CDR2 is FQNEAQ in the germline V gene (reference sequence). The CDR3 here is CASSVLAIAETQYF. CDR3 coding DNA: TGTGCCAGCAGCGTACTAGCGATTGCCGAGACCCAGTACTTC.

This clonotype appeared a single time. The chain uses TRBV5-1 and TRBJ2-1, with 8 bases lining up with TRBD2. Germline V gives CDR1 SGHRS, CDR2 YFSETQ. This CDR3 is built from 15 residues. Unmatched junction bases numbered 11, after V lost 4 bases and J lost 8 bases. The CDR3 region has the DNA TGCGCCAGCAGCACTGGGCGGGAGGCGTCCCATGAGCAGTTCTTC. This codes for CASSTGREASHEQFF.